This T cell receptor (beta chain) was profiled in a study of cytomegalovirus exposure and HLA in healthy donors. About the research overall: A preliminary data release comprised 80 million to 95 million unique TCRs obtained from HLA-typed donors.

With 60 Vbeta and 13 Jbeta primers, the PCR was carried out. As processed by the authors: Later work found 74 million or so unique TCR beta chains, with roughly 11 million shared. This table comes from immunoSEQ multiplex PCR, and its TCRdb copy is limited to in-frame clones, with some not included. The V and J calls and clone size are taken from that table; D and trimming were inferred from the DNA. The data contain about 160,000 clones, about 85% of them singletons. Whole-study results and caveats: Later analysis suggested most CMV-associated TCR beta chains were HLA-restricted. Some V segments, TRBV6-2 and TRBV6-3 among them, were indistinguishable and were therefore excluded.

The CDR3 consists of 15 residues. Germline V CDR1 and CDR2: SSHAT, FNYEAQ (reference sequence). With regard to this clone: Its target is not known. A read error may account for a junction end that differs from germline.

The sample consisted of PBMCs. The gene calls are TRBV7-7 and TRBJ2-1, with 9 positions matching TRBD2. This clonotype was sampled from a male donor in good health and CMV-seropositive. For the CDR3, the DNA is TGTGCTAGCAGCTTAGCGCTTGGAGCGGGGGGTGAGCAGTTCTTC. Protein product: CASSLALGAGGEQFF.